This entry lists 23 T cell receptor beta chains sequenced from one sample in a study of blood T cell repertoires in COVID-19. Sequenced by immunoSEQ multiplex PCR; TCRdb stores in-frame clones only, minus some. The sample contains some 250,000 clones, approximately 84% of which appear only once. Sequenced input: peripheral blood. The receptors derive from a woman younger than 45 who had recovered from COVID-19.

V is TRBV5-1 and J is TRBJ1-2; a possible D gene is TRBD1 (5 bases). V dropped 1 base and J dropped 6 bases, with 10 bases sitting between them. Germline V gene sequence: CDR1 SGHRS, CDR2 YFSETQ. The CDR3 is 13 amino acids. The chain's CDR3 is CASSLLSGNGYTF. The CDR3 coding sequence is TGCGCCAGCAGCTTGCTGTCAGGGAATGGCTACACCTTC.

The chain is built from TRBV5-1 and TRBJ2-5, with 7 bases that match TRBD1. V lost 4 bases, J lost 4 bases, and 10 bases stayed unmatched. The CDR3 length is 15 residues. CDR1 SGHRS and CDR2 YFSETQ come from the germline V gene. CDR3 bases: TGCGCCAGCAGCGGAAGGACAGGCAGCGGAGAGACCCAGTACTTC. This codes for CASSGRTGSGETQYF.

This CDR3 reads CASSSWTGASTDTQYF. The DNA for the CDR3 is TGTGCCAGCAGCTCGTGGACAGGGGCCAGCACAGATACGCAGTATTTT. The rearrangement uses TRBV7-2 and TRBJ2-3; 9 nucleotides align to TRBD1. With V trimmed by 4 bases and J by 0 bases, 5 bases remained unmatched. The germline V gene encodes CDR1 SGHTA and CDR2 FQGNSA. This CDR3 spans 16 amino acids.

The chain combines TRBV12-1 with TRBJ2-5; the table's D call, TRBD2, was not checked against the DNA. TRBV12-1 is deemed a pseudogene. The CDR3 length is 18 residues. CDR3 nucleotide sequence: TGTGCCAGCAGCTTTTGCGAAATTAGCGGGGGGGCAAAAGAGACCCAGTACTTC. Its protein product is CASSFCEISGGAKETQYF.

This chain uses TRBV5-4 with TRBJ2-2; TRBD2 matches at 10 bases. CDR3 length: 16 residues. Germline CDR1 and CDR2: SGHNT and YYREEE (reference sequence). J gave up 4 bases and V 4 bases, and 7 bases lay outside the gene matches. The CDR3 sequence: CASSPSSGGGTGELFF. The CDR3 DNA reads as TGTGCCAGCAGCCCGTCTAGCGGGGGAGGCACCGGGGAGCTGTTTTTT.

This chain links TRBV3-1 (or the pseudogene TRBV3-2) with TRBJ2-3, with 11 bases fitting TRBD2. Germline CDR1 LGHDT, CDR2 YNNKEL (reference sequence). There are 15 residues in the CDR3. The ends lost 0 bases at V and 6 bases at J; junction bases unmatched: 2. CDR3 sequence reads: CASSQDPSGGDTQYF. The CDR3 DNA reads TGTGCCAGCAGCCAAGATCCTAGCGGGGGGGATACGCAGTATTTT.

The genes are TRBV29-1 and TRBJ1-1; unclear D gene. CDR1 SQVTM and CDR2 ANQGSEA come from the germline V gene. The V end was cut by 7 bases, the J end by 3 bases, with 15 bases between. This CDR3 region has 13 residues. The CDR3 nucleotides are TGCAGCGCTGGGCGGGATTCGGACACTGAAGCTTTCTTT. Amino acids: CSAGRDSDTEAFF.

The chain has TRBV7-2 and TRBJ2-3, with D possibly TRBD1 on 5 matching bases. Germline-derived CDR1 and CDR2 are SGHTA and FQGNSA. V lost 0 bases to trimming and J lost 2 bases, with 9 bases between them. The CDR3 consists of 15 residues. The CDR3 DNA reads as TGTGCCAGCAGCTTAGCAGGGGTAGTCACAGATACGCAGTATTTT. Translated, it gives CASSLAGVVTDTQYF.

This rearrangement joins TRBV27 to TRBJ1-5; D remains ambiguous. V lost 8 bases and J 4 bases, leaving 3 bases between the germline ends. This CDR3 has 10 residues. Germline V gene data show CDR1 as MNHEY and CDR2 as SMNVEV (reference sequence). The CDR3: CASPNQPQHF. CDR3 DNA sequence: TGTGCCAGCCCTAATCAGCCCCAGCATTTT.

The chain links TRBV2 to TRBJ1-2; 8 bases are a match to TRBD1. There are 12 residues in the CDR3. Per germline, CDR1 SNHLY and CDR2 FYNNEI. V dropped 6 bases and J dropped 7; count of bases not matched to a gene: 4. CDR3 coding DNA: TGTGCCAGCAGCCTAGGACAGGGTGGCTACACCTTC. This encodes CASSLGQGGYTF.

This sequence joins TRBV29-1 and TRBJ1-4; 9 bases agree with TRBD1. Germline values: CDR1 SQVTM, CDR2 ANQGSEA. Trimming cost V 6 bases and J 6 bases; bases outside gene matches: 8. This CDR3 has 14 amino acids. CDR3 coding DNA: TGCAGCGTAGATAGGGACAGGGAGGATGAAAAACTGTTTTTT. Its protein is CSVDRDREDEKLFF.

This sequence joins TRBV9 and TRBJ2-1; TRBD1 might be the D (6 bases). Trimming shortened V by 0 bases and J by 5 bases, and 18 bases separated the two germline ends. This CDR3 contains 17 residues. CDR1 is SGDLS, CDR2 YYNGEE, per germline. In DNA form, the CDR3 reads TGTGCCAGCAGCGTAGGGGATGGGGGCGCTGGCCACAATGAGCAGTTCTTC. Encoded protein: CASSVGDGGAGHNEQFF. Variable domain in full (rest from reference TRBV9 and TRBJ2-1): DSGVTQTPKHLITATGQRVTLRCSPRSGDLSVYWYQQSLDQGLQFLIQYYNGEERAKGNILERFSAQQFPDLHSELNLSSLELGDSALYFCASSVGDGGAGHNEQFFGPGTRLTVL.

This clone came up once. CDR3 nucleotides: TGTGCCAGCAGCCAAGGGCCCCGCCTGGAGCAGTACTTC. It yields the protein CASSQGPRLEQYF. The V call is TRBV4-2, the J call TRBJ2-7; D remains ambiguous. V dropped 1 base and J dropped 7 bases, with 11 bases sitting between them. The CDR3 contains 13 residues. Germline CDR1 and CDR2: LGHNA and YNFKEQ.

This chain joins TRBV19 and TRBJ1-6; D not resolved. CDR3 length equals 15 residues. V was trimmed by 2 bases and J by 13 bases, leaving 18 bases between them. Germline assignment: CDR1 LNHDA and CDR2 SQIVND (reference sequence). The CDR3 sequence is CASSIISISSPPLHF. The CDR3 coding sequence is TGTGCCAGTAGTATAATCAGTATTTCGTCGCCGCCCCTCCACTTT.

The chain employs TRBV7-3 and TRBJ2-7, with D possibly TRBD2 on 5 matching bases. Per germline, CDR1 SGHTA and CDR2 FQGTGA. This CDR3 is built from 14 residues. V gave up 5 bases and J gave up 0 bases, with 11 bases separating them. The CDR3 DNA reads as TGTGCCAGCAGCCCAACCCGGGACTCCTACGAGCAGTACTTC. This codes for CASSPTRDSYEQYF.

The chain combines TRBV9 with TRBJ2-1, with 7 bases aligning to TRBD2. Germline CDR1 SGDLS, CDR2 YYNGEE. The length of the CDR3 is 16 residues. The V segment lost 0 bases and the J segment 4 bases; nucleotides outside the gene matches: 7. The CDR3 DNA reads as TGTGCCAGCAGCGTAGGGGCTAGCGGACGATACAATGAGCAGTTCTTC. This codes for CASSVGASGRYNEQFF.

This clone was observed many times. This chain connects TRBV2 to TRBJ1-1; tentatively, D is TRBD1 (5 bases). This CDR3 region has 13 residues. Germline CDR1 is SNHLY and CDR2 is FYNNEI. V was clipped by 4 bases and J by 1 base, with 7 bases between them. CDR3 in amino acids: CASSVQENTEAFF. The CDR3 bases are TGTGCCAGCAGTGTACAGGAGAACACTGAAGCTTTCTTT.

The chain is built from TRBV11-2 and TRBJ2-3, with D tentatively TRBD2 (5 bases). The CDR3 totals 12 residues. The V gene lost 8 bases and the J gene lost 4 bases, with 10 bases spanning the gap. The germline CDR1 and CDR2 sequences are SGHAT and FQNNGV. The CDR3 nucleotides are TGTGCCAGCCGAGGACTGCCAGATACGCAGTATTTT. Its translation: CASRGLPDTQYF.

This chain joins TRBV7-9 and TRBJ2-1; 14 nucleotides match TRBD2. Looked up from germline, CDR1 is SEHNR and CDR2 is FQNEAQ (reference sequence). This CDR3 is built from 17 residues. Unmatched junction bases numbered 3, after V lost 5 bases and J lost 0 bases. The CDR3 nucleotides are TGTGCCAGCAGCGGACTAGCGGGGGGATACTCCTACAATGAGCAGTTCTTC. It specifies CASSGLAGGYSYNEQFF. Looking up the rest from reference TRBV7-9 and TRBJ2-1 gives the full variable domain: DTGVSQNPRHKITKRGQNVTFRCDPISEHNRLYWYRQTLGQGPEFLTYFQNEAQLEKSRLLSDRFSAERPKGSFSTLEIQRTEQGDSAMYLCASSGLAGGYSYNEQFFGPGTRLTVL.

V and J are TRBV6-5 and TRBJ1-2, with 10 bases identical to TRBD1. In germline, CDR1 is MNHEY, CDR2 SVGAGI. The ends lost 2 bases at V and 4 bases at J; junction bases unmatched: 1. The CDR3 runs to 14 residues. The CDR3: CASSYRDRGYGYTF. CDR3 in DNA: TGTGCCAGCAGTTACCGGGACAGGGGCTATGGCTACACCTTC.

The V call is TRBV7-6, the J call TRBJ2-3; 7 bases agree with TRBD2. The CDR3 loop spans 17 amino acids. Germline CDR1 is SGHVS and CDR2 is FNYEAQ. Trimming cost V 1 base and J 4 bases; bases outside gene matches: 11. The CDR3 region is CASSLGIGTINPDTQYF. The CDR3 bases are TGTGCCAGCAGCTTAGGTATTGGGACTATTAATCCAGATACGCAGTATTTT.

V usage is TRBV11-2 and J usage is TRBJ2-7; D possibly corresponds to TRBD1 (5 bases). Trimming pared 0 bases from V and 1 base from J, leaving 10 bases between. CDR3 size: 15 residues. Germline V gives CDR1 SGHAT, CDR2 FQNNGV. CDR3: CASSLDPNRSYEQYF. In DNA, the CDR3 is TGTGCCAGCAGCTTAGATCCCAACAGGTCCTACGAGCAGTACTTC.

This chain connects TRBV7-3 to TRBJ2-3, with 10 bases matching TRBD2. The CDR3 runs 16 residues. Trimming removed 5 bases from V and 5 bases from J; junction bases left unmatched: 10. The V gene's germline CDR1 is SGHTA and CDR2 FQGTGA. This chain's CDR3 is CASSLRAGGQEDTQYF. The CDR3 DNA reads as TGTGCCAGCAGCCTACGAGCGGGGGGGCAGGAAGATACGCAGTATTTT.